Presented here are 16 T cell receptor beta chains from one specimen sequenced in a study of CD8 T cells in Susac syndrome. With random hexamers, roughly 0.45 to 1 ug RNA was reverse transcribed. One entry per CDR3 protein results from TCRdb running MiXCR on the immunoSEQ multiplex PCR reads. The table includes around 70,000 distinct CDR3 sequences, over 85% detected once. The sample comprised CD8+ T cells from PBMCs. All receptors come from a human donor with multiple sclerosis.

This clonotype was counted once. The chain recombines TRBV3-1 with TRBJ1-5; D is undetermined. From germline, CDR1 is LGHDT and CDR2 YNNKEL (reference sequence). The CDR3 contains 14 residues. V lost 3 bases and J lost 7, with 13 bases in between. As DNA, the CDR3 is TGTGCCAGCAGCCAGACCGGGTTATGGCAGCCCCAGCATTTT. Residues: CASSQTGLWQPQHF.

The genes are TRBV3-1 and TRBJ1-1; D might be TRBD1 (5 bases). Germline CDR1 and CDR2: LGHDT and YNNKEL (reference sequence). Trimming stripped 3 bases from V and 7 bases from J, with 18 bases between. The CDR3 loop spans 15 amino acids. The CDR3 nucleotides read TGTGCCAGCAGCCACCACAAGACGGGGACTGTTGAAGCTTTCTTT. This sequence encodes CASSHHKTGTVEAFF.

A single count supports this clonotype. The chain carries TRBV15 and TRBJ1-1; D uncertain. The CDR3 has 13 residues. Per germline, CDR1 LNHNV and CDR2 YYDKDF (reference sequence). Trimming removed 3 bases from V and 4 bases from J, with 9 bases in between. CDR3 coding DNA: TGTGCCACCAGCAGCCCGCCGTCCACTGAAGCTTTCTTT. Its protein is CATSSPPSTEAFF.

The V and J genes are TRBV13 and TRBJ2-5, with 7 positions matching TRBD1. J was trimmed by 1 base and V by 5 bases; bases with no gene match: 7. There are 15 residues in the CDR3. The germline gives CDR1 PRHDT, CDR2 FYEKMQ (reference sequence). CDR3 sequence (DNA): TGTGCCAGCAGCCCACGGGACAGCTCCCAAGAGACCCAGTACTTC. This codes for CASSPRDSSQETQYF.

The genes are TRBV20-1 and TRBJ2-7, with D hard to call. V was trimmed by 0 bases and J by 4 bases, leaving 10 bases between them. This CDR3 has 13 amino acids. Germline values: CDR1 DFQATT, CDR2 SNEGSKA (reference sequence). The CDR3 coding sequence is TGCAGTGCTAGAGATCCAGAAACTTACGAGCAGTACTTC. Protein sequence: CSARDPETYEQYF.

Here the CDR3 reads CASSDSAGFAKNIQYF. CDR3 nucleotides: TGTGCCAGCAGTGACAGTGCGGGATTCGCCAAAAACATTCAGTACTTC. V is TRBV2 and J is TRBJ2-4, with D tentatively TRBD2 (6 bases). The ends were cut back, 3 bases at V and 1 base at J, with 13 bases in the middle. The CDR3 has 16 amino acids. Germline-derived CDR1 and CDR2 are SNHLY and FYNNEI.

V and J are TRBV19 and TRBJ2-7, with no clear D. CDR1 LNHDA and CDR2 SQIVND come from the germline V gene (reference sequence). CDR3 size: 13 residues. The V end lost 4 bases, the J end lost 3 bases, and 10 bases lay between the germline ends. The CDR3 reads CASSTSDGYEQYF. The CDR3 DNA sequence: TGTGCCAGTAGTACGTCGGACGGCTACGAGCAGTACTTC.

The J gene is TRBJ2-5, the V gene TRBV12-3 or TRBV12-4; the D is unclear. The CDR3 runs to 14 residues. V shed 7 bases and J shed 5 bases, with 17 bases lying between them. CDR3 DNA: TGTGCCAGCAAGGGTATTTTTCCCCAGGAGACCCAGTACTTC. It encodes CASKGIFPQETQYF.

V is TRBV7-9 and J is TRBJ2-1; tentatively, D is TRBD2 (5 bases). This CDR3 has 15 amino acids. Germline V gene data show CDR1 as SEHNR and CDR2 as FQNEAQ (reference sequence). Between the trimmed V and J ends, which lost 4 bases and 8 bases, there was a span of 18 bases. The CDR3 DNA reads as TGTGCCAGCAGCTCCCAGAGGGTAACCCCCCATGAGCAGTTCTTC. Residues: CASSSQRVTPHEQFF.

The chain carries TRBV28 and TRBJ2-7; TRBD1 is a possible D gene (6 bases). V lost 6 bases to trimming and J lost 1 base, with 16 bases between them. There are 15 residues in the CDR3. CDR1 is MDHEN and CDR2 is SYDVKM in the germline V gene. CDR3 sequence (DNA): TGTGCCAGCAGACCGACAGGAGGACCGTCCTACGAGCAGTACTTC. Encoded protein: CASRPTGGPSYEQYF.

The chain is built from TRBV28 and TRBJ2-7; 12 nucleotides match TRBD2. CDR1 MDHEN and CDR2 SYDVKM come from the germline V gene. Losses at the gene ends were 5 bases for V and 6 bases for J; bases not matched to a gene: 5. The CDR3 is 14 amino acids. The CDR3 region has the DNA TGTGCCAGCAGTCTACTAGCGGGAGGTCGCGAGCAGTACTTC. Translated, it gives CASSLLAGGREQYF.

CDR3 loop: CASSSDRHNEKLFF. The CDR3 DNA sequence: TGTGCCAGCAGCAGTGACAGGCACAATGAAAAACTGTTTTTT. The V call is TRBV7-9, the J call TRBJ1-4; D may be TRBD1 (6 bases). Germline CDR1 SEHNR, CDR2 FQNEAQ (reference sequence). The CDR3 consists of 14 residues. V lost 5 bases and J lost 5, with 12 bases in between.

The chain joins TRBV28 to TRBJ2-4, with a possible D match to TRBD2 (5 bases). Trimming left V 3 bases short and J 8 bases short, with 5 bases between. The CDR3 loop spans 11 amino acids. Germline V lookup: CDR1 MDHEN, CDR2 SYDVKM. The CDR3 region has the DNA TGTGCCAGCAGTTTCGGGGACATTCAGTACTTC. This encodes CASSFGDIQYF. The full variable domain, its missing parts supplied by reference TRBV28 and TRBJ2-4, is DVKVTQSSRYLVKRTGEKVFLECVQDMDHENMFWYRQDPGLGLRLIYFSYDVKMKEKGDIPEGYSVSREKKERFSLILESASTNQTSMYLCASSFGDIQYFGAGTRLSVL.

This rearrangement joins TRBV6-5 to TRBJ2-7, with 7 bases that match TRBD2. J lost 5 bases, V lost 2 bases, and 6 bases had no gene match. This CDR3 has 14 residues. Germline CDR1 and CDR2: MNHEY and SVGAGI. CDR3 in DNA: TGTGCCAGCAGTTACGGCGGGAGATCCCACGAGCAGTACTTC. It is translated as CASSYGGRSHEQYF.

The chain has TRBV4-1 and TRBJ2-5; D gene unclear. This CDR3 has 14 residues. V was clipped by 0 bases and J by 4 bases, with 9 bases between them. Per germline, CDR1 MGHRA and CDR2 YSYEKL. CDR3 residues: CASSQDIGRETQYF. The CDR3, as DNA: TGCGCCAGCAGCCAAGATATCGGACGAGAGACCCAGTACTTC.

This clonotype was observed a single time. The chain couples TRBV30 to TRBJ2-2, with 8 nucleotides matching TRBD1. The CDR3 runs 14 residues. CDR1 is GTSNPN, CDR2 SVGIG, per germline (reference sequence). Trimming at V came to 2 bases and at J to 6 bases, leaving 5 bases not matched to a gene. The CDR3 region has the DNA TGTGCCTGGAGTACGGACAGGGACGCCGGGGAGCTGTTTTTT. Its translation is CAWSTDRDAGELFF.